The following is a T cell receptor (beta chain) sequence with its context. This sample was taken from a study of T-cell reconstitution after alpha-beta-depleted transplantation in children. The germline V gene encodes CDR1 MNHEY and CDR2 SMNVEV (reference sequence). The CDR3 extends over 15 amino acids. Germline trimming cut 5 bases from V and 6 bases from J; bases unmatched to any gene: 11. Researchers prepared the TCRbeta library using unique molecular identifiers, the study reports. A single record per CDR3 protein comes from TCRdb applying MiXCR to the PCR reads. The sample has around 600,000 distinct CDR3 sequences, over 9.5% seen once.

This TCR derives from a human donor who donated a stem cell graft to a child with acute myeloid leukemia. Sequencing used PBMCs from the stem cell graft donor, obtained from the stem cell graft. V gene TRBV27 combines with J gene TRBJ2-7; 9 bases fit TRBD2. The chain's CDR3 is CASSTGTSSLFEQYF. The CDR3 DNA sequence: TGTGCCAGCAGTACCGGGACTAGCTCCCTCTTCGAGCAGTACTTC.